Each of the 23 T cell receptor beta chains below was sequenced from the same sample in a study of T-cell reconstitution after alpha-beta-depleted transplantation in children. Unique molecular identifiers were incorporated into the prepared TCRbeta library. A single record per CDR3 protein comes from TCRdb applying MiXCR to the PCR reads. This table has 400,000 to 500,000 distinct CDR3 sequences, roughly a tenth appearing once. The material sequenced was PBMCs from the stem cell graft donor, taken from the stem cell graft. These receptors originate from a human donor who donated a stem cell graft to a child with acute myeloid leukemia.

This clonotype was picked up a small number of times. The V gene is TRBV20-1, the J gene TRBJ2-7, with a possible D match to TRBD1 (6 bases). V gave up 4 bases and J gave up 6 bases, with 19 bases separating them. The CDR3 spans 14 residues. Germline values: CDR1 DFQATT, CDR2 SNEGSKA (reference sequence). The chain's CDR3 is CSATTSLGGFEQYV. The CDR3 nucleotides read TGCAGTGCTACGACGAGTCTAGGGGGATTCGAGCAGTACGTC.

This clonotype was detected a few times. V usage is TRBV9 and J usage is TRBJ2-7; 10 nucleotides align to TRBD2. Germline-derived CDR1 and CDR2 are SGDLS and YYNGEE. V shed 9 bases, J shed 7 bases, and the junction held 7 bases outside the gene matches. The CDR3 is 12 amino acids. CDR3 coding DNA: TGTGCCATCCTAGCGGGAGCGGGAGAGCAGTACTTC. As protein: CAILAGAGEQYF.

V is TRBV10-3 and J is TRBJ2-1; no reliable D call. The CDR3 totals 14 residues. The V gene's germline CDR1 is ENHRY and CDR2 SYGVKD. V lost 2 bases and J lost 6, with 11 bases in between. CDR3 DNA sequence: TGTGCCATCAGTGAGCCCTGGGGTACCAATGAGCAGTTCTTC. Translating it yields CAISEPWGTNEQFF.

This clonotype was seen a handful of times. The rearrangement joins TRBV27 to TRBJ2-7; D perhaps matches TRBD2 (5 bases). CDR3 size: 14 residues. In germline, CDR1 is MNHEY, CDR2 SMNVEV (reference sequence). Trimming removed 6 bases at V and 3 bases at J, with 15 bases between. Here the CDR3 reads CASSLTFSDYEQYF. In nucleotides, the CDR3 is TGTGCCAGCAGCCTCACTTTTAGCGACTACGAGCAGTACTTC.

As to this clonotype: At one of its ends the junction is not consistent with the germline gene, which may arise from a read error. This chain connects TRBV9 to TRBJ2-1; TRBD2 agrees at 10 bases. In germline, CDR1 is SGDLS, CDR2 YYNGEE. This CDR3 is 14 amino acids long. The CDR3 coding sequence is TGTGCCAGCAGCACCGGGACTAGCGACAATGACCAGTTCTTC. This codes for CASSTGTSDNDQFF.

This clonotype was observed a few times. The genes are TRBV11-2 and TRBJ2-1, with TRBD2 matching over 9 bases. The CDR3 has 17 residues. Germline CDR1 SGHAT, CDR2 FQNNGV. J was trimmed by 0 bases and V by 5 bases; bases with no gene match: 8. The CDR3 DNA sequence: TGTGCCAGCAGCCTCCGTGCGGGGGGGAGCTCCTACAATGAGCAGTTCTTC. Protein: CASSLRAGGSSYNEQFF.

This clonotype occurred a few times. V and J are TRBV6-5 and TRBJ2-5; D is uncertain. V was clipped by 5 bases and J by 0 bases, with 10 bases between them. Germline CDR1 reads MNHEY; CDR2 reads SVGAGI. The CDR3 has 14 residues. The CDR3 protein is CASSPEGHQETQYF. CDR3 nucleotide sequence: TGTGCCAGCAGTCCGGAAGGGCACCAAGAGACCCAGTACTTC.

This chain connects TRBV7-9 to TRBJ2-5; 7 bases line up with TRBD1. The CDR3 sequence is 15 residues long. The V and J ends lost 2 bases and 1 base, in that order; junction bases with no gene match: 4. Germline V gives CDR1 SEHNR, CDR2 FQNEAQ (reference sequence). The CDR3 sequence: CASSLSRTGQETQYF. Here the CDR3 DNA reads TGTGCCAGCAGCTTATCGCGGACAGGCCAAGAGACCCAGTACTTC.

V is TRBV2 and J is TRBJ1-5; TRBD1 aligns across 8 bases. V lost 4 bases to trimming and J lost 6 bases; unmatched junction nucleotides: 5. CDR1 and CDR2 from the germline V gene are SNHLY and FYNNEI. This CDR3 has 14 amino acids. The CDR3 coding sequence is TGTGCCAGCAGTGGACAGGGGACGGGTCAGCCCCAGCATTTT. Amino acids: CASSGQGTGQPQHF.

CDR3 bases: TGCACCACCATAAGGGGGGGTACTGAAGCTTTCTTT. It translates to CTTIRGGTEAFF. J is TRBJ1-1 and V is TRBV20-1, with a possible D match to TRBD1 (6 bases). The CDR3 extends over 12 amino acids. Germline V gene sequence: CDR1 DFQATT, CDR2 SNEGSKA (reference sequence).

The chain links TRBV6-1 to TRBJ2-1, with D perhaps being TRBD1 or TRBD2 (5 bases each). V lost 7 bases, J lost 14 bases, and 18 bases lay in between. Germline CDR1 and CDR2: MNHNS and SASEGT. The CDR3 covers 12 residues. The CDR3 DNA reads TGTGCCAGCAACGTATCGGGACGCCGGGAGTTCTTC. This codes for CASNVSGRREFF.

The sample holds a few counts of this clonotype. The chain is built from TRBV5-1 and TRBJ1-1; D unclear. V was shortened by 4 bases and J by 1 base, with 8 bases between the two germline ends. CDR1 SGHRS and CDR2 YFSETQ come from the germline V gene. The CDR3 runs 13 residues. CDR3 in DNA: TGCGCCAGCAGCGCCGACTGGAACACTGAAGCTTTCTTT. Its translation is CASSADWNTEAFF.

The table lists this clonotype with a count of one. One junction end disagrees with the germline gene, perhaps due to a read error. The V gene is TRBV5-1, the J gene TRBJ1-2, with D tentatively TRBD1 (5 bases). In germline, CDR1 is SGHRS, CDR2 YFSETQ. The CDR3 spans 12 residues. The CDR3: CASSLGDYRYTF. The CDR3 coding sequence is TGCGCCAGCAGCTTGGGGGACTATCGCTACACCTTC.

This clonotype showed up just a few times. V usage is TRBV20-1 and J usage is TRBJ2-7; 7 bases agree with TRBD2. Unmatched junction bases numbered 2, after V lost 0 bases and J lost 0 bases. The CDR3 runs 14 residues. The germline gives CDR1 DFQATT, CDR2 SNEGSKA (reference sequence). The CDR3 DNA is TGCAGTGCTAGAGATGGCGGGAGCTCCTACGAGCAGTACTTC. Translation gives CSARDGGSSYEQYF.

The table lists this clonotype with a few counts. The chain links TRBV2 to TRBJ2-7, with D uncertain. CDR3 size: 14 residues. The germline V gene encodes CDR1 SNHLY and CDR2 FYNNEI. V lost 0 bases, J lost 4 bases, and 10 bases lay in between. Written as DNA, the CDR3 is TGTGCCAGCAGTGAAGCGGGCCCCATTTACGAGCAGTACTTC. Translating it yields CASSEAGPIYEQYF.

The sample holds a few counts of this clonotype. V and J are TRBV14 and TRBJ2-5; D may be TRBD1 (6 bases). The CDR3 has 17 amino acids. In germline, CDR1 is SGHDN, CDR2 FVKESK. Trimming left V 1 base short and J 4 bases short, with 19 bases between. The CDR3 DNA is TGTGCCAGCAGCCAAGGTTTTCCCAGGTTGGGGGCAGAGACCCAGTACTTC. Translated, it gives CASSQGFPRLGAETQYF.

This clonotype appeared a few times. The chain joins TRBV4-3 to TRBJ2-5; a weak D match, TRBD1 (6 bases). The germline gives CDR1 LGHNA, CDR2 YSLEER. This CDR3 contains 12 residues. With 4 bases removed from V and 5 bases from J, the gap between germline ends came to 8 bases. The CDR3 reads CASSRDRETQYF. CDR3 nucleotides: TGCGCCAGCAGCCGAGACAGGGAGACCCAGTACTTC.

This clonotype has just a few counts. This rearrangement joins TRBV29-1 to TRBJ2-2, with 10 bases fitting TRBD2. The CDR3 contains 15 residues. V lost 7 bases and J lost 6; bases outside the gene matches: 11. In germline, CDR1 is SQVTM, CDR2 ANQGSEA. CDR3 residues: CSGEVGSGGAGELFF. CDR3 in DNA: TGCAGCGGAGAAGTGGGAAGCGGGGGGGCCGGGGAGCTGTTTTTT.

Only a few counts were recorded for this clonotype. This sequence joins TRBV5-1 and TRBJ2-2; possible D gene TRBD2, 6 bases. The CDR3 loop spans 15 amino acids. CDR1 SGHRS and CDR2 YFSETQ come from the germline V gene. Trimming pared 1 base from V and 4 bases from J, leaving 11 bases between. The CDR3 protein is CASSLSTSSTGELFF. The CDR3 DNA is TGCGCCAGCAGCTTGTCCACTAGCAGCACCGGGGAGCTGTTTTTT.

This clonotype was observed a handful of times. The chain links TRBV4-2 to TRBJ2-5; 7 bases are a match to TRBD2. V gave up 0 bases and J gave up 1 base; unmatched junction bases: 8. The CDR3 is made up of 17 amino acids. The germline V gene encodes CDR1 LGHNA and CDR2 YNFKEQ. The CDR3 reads CASSQDGNQRGQETQYF. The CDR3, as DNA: TGTGCCAGCAGCCAAGATGGAAACCAGCGGGGCCAAGAGACCCAGTACTTC.

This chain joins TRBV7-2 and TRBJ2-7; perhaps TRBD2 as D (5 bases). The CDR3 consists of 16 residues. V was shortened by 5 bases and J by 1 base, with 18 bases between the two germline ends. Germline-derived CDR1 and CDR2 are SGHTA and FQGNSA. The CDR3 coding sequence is TGTGCCAGCAGCGTCCAGGCCGCGGGCCGATCCTACGAGCAGTACTTC. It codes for CASSVQAAGRSYEQYF.

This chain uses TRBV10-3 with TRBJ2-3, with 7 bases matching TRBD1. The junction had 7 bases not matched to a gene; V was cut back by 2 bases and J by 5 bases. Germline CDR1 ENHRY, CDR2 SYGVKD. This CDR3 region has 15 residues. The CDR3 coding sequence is TGTGCCATCAGTGAGCCAGACAGGGCGAGAGATACGCAGTATTTT. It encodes CAISEPDRARDTQYF.

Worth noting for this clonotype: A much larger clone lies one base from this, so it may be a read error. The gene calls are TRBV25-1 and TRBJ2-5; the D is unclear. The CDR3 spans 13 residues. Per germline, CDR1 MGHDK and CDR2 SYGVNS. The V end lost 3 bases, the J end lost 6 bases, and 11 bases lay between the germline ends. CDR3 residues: CASSEKVVQTQYF. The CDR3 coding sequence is TGTGCCAGCAGTGAGAAGGTGGTGCAGACCCAGTACTTC.